Reported below is one TCR beta chain. Its antigen is as yet unknown. 60 Vbeta and 13 Jbeta primers were used in PCR. Measured with immunoSEQ multiplex PCR; TCRdb has only the in-frame clones, and not every one. The profile covers around 150,000 clones, with around four fifths appearing a single time and roughly 1.9% taken by the ten largest. The V end was cut by 4 bases, the J end by 4 bases, with 13 bases between. The CDR3 is 14 residues long. Germline values: CDR1 MNHEY, CDR2 SVGAGI. The data belong to a study of cytomegalovirus exposure and HLA in healthy donors. Study-level points and caveats: Evidence from a later analysis indicated that most CMV-associated TCR beta chains looked HLA-restricted. Across HLA loci, a later analysis found differing TCR association rates, with DRB1 most and HLA-C fewest.

The sample taken for sequencing was PBMCs. This chain connects TRBV6-5 to TRBJ1-1; D may be TRBD1 (6 bases). This receptor was taken from a female donor in good health and CMV-seronegative. The CDR3 DNA follows: TGTGCCAGCAGTTCGACCAGGGGTGGCACTGAAGCTTTCTTT. This sequence encodes CASSSTRGGTEAFF.